The 16 T cell receptor beta chains below come from one sample, sequenced in a study of cytomegalovirus exposure and HLA in healthy donors. PCR used 60 Vbeta primers and 13 Jbeta primers. Profiling relied on immunoSEQ multiplex PCR, and the TCRdb table lists in-frame clones only, not all of them. Seen here are around 60,000 clones, 75% observed once, and the top ten hold approximately 24%. The source material was PBMCs. Receptor source: a woman aged 40 to 50 in good health and CMV-seropositive.

This clone was seen once. The rearrangement joins TRBV6-1 to TRBJ1-1; 10 nucleotides align to TRBD1. Germline trimming cut 6 bases from V and 4 bases from J; bases unmatched to any gene: 2. Germline CDR1 MNHNS, CDR2 SASEGT. CDR3 length: 13 amino acids. The CDR3, as DNA: TGTGCCAGCAGCTGGACAGGGGGCACTGAAGCTTTCTTT. Its protein is CASSWTGGTEAFF.

The rearrangement joins TRBV19 to TRBJ1-4; TRBD1 aligns across 7 bases. Trimming at V came to 3 bases and at J to 5 bases, leaving 6 bases not matched to a gene. CDR3 length: 15 residues. The germline CDR1 and CDR2 sequences are LNHDA and SQIVND (reference sequence). The CDR3 DNA reads TGTGCCAGTAGTATCTCCGGGACAGAGAATGAAAAACTGTTTTTT. Translation: CASSISGTENEKLFF.

V is TRBV19 and J is TRBJ1-6, with D perhaps matching TRBD1 (5 bases). The CDR3 totals 15 residues. Germline lookup yields CDR1 LNHDA and CDR2 SQIVND (reference sequence). V was trimmed by 2 bases and J by 9 bases, leaving 14 bases between them. The chain's CDR3 is CASSISEFRASPLHF. The CDR3 DNA is TGTGCCAGTAGTATATCCGAGTTCAGGGCTTCACCCCTCCACTTT.

This rearrangement joins TRBV5-1 to TRBJ1-1; D may be TRBD1 (5 bases). This CDR3 region has 15 residues. Per the germline V gene, CDR1 is SGHRS and CDR2 is YFSETQ. Trimming shortened V by 4 bases and J by 1 base, and 14 bases separated the two germline ends. CDR3 sequence: CASSPGRVGNTEAFF. The CDR3 coding sequence is TGCGCCAGCAGCCCAGGGAGGGTTGGGAACACTGAAGCTTTCTTT. The complete variable domain, with remaining parts taken from reference TRBV5-1 and TRBJ1-1, reads KAGVTQTPRYLIKTRGQQVTLSCSPISGHRSVSWYQQTPGQGLQFLFEYFSETQRNKGNFPGRFSGRQFSNSRSEMNVSTLELGDSALYLCASSPGRVGNTEAFFGQGTRLTVV.

The rearrangement uses TRBV6-6 and TRBJ1-5, with no clear D. CDR1 and CDR2 (germline): MNHNY, SVGAGI (reference sequence). CDR3 length: 14 amino acids. The V end was cut by 6 bases, the J end by 0 bases, with 9 bases between. CDR3 DNA sequence: TGTGCCAGCAGGAGGCAGTCTAGCAATCAGCCCCAGCATTTT. This codes for CASRRQSSNQPQHF.

V is TRBV6-1 and J is TRBJ1-1; 10 nucleotides line up with TRBD1. Looked up from germline, CDR1 is MNHNS and CDR2 is SASEGT. CDR3 length equals 15 residues. The ends lost 5 bases at V and 0 bases at J; junction bases unmatched: 3. CDR3 region: CASSSGQGVNTEAFF. The CDR3 DNA sequence: TGTGCCAGCAGTAGTGGACAGGGGGTGAACACTGAAGCTTTCTTT.

This clone was seen a few times. The chain uses TRBV5-1 and TRBJ2-3; 8 nucleotides agree with TRBD1. This CDR3 has 14 amino acids. Germline V gene sequence: CDR1 SGHRS, CDR2 YFSETQ. V lost 1 base and J lost 5; bases outside the gene matches: 3. The CDR3 DNA sequence: TGCGCCAGCAGCTTGTCAGGACAGGGAGATACGCAGTATTTT. Protein: CASSLSGQGDTQYF.

The J gene is TRBJ2-5, the V gene TRBV9; 10 bases are a match to TRBD2. Germline assignment: CDR1 SGDLS and CDR2 YYNGEE. The CDR3 is made up of 17 amino acids. V dropped 4 bases and J dropped 0; count of bases not matched to a gene: 9. CDR3 loop: CASSPTSSGGYQETQYF. The CDR3, as DNA: TGTGCCAGCAGCCCTACATCTAGCGGGGGTTACCAAGAGACCCAGTACTTC.

The chain combines TRBV19 with TRBJ1-1; D uncertain. From germline, CDR1 is LNHDA and CDR2 SQIVND (reference sequence). CDR3 length: 12 amino acids. Trimming cost V 4 bases and J 10 bases, with 13 bases left between them. CDR3: CASSTPLHGAFF. The DNA of the CDR3 is TGTGCCAGTAGTACCCCCCTCCACGGAGCTTTCTTT.

The V gene is TRBV14, the J gene TRBJ1-2; D not resolved. The V and J ends lost 0 bases and 4 bases respectively, with 12 bases between them. Germline CDR1 reads SGHDN; CDR2 reads FVKESK. CDR3 length: 15 amino acids. The chain's CDR3 is CASSQDQGWSYGYTF. The CDR3 bases are TGTGCCAGCAGCCAAGATCAAGGTTGGAGCTATGGCTACACCTTC.

V gene TRBV7-2 combines with J gene TRBJ2-3, with 8 positions matching TRBD2. The CDR3 is 13 amino acids. Germline CDR1 is SGHTA and CDR2 is FQGNSA. J lost 7 bases, V lost 3 bases, and 3 bases had no gene match. The CDR3 sequence: CASSLERGNTQYF. The CDR3 bases are TGTGCCAGCAGCTTGGAGCGGGGGAATACGCAGTATTTT.

The chain couples TRBV27 to TRBJ2-2; tentative D call: TRBD1 (6 bases). Germline V lookup: CDR1 MNHEY, CDR2 SMNVEV (reference sequence). V lost 3 bases and J 6 bases, leaving 11 bases between the germline ends. The CDR3 loop spans 14 amino acids. The CDR3 reads CASSLKGVPGELFF. The CDR3 DNA follows: TGTGCCAGCAGTTTGAAGGGGGTACCCGGGGAGCTGTTTTTT.

The chain recombines TRBV5-1 with TRBJ2-3; TRBD1 agrees at 8 bases. The CDR3 contains 16 residues. V lost 4 bases, J lost 8 bases, and 15 bases stayed unmatched. CDR1 and CDR2 from the germline V gene are SGHRS and YFSETQ. In DNA form, the CDR3 reads TGCGCCAGCAGCCCGACAGGGGCCATCCAAACTAGTACGCAGTATTTT. Translation gives CASSPTGAIQTSTQYF. Together with reference TRBV5-1 and TRBJ2-3, the CDR3 gives the full variable domain: KAGVTQTPRYLIKTRGQQVTLSCSPISGHRSVSWYQQTPGQGLQFLFEYFSETQRNKGNFPGRFSGRQFSNSRSEMNVSTLELGDSALYLCASSPTGAIQTSTQYFGPGTRLTVL.

This clone was detected a few times. V usage is TRBV30 and J usage is TRBJ2-7; D gene unclear. Germline V CDR1 and CDR2: GTSNPN, SVGIG (reference sequence). V lost 2 bases, J lost 4 bases, and 12 bases lay in between. There are 13 residues in the CDR3. The CDR3 sequence is CAWSSHMKYEQYF. CDR3 DNA sequence: TGTGCCTGGAGTTCACACATGAAATACGAGCAGTACTTC.

The chain couples TRBV6-6 to TRBJ1-5; D not certain. The germline V gene encodes CDR1 MNHNY and CDR2 SVGAGI (reference sequence). V was cut by 7 bases and J by 3 bases, with 10 bases left in between. The CDR3 totals 13 residues. CDR3 DNA sequence: TGTGCCAGCACCCCGGGATACAATCAGCCCCAGCATTTT. Protein sequence: CASTPGYNQPQHF.

The V and J genes are TRBV5-1 and TRBJ2-2, with D maybe TRBD1 (6 bases). Germline V gene data show CDR1 as SGHRS and CDR2 as YFSETQ. The length of the CDR3 is 16 residues. The ends were cut back, 4 bases at V and 7 bases at J, with 20 bases in the middle. CDR3 in DNA: TGCGCCAGCAGCGTAGGGGACACCGGAGTGAGCGGGGAGCTGTTTTTT. Residues: CASSVGDTGVSGELFF.